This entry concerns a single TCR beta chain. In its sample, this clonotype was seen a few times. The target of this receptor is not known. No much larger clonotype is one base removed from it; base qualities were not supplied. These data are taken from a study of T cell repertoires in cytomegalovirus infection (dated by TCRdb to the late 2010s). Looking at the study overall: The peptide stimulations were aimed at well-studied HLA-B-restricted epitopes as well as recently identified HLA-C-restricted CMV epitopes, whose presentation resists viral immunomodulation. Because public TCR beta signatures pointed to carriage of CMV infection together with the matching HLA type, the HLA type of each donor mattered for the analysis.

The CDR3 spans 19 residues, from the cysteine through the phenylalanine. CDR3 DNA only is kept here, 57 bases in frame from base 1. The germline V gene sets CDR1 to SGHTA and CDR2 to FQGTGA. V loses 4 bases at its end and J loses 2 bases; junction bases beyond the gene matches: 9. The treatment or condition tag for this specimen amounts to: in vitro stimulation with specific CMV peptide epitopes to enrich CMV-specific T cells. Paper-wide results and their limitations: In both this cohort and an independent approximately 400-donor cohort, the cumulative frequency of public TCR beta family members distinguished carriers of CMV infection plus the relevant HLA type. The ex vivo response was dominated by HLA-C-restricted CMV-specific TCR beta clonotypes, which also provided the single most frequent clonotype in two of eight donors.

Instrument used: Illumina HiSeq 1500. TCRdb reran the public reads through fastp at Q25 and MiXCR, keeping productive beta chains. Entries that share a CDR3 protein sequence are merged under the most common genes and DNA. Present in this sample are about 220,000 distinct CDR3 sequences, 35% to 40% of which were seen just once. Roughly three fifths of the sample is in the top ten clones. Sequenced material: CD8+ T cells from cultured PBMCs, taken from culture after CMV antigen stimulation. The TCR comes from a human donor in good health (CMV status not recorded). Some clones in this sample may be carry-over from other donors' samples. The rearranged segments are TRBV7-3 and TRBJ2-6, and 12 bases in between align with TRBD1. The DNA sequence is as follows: TGTGCCAGCAGCTACCGGGACAGGGGGCTCCGGACTGGGGCCAACGTCCTGACTTTC. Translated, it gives CASSYRDRGLRTGANVLTF.